Described below is a single T cell receptor (beta chain) sequence and its context. Its antigen is not identified. It was with 60 Vbeta and 13 Jbeta primers that the PCR ran. Repertoires were generated with immunoSEQ multiplex PCR, while TCRdb's copy carries only in-frame clones and drops some. Among 90,000 to 140,000 clones listed, roughly three quarters were seen once. This specimen comes from a study of cytomegalovirus exposure and HLA in healthy donors. As for the study in general: Early on, a data release was issued that held roughly 84 million unique TCRs from HLA-typed donors.

Study observations and caveats: Trimming of TCR beta V- and J-genes showed a link, identified in a later analysis, to a missense DCLRE1C variant. A later analysis reportedly found that, within productive TCRs, an Asian-associated ancestry cluster had fewer N-insertions than the mean observed across the roughly 730 donors. TCR beta sequences reportedly predicted most subjects' HLA-A and HLA-B alleles accurately.

Germline CDR1 and CDR2: SGHNT and YYREEE (reference sequence). CDR3 length: 15 amino acids. V was clipped by 3 bases and J by 7 bases; unmatched bases: 3. The receptor comes from a man aged 40-49 years in good health and CMV-seronegative. The sample taken for sequencing was PBMCs. The V gene is TRBV5-4, the J gene TRBJ2-1; 14 bases match TRBD2. This chain's CDR3 is CASSSTSGRGNEQFF. DNA of the CDR3: TGTGCCAGCAGCTCGACTAGCGGGAGGGGTAATGAGCAGTTCTTC.